This T cell receptor (beta chain) was recorded in a study of T cell repertoires in ileal Crohn's disease. With regard to this clone: As yet, its antigen is unknown.

General study points: Clonal expansions were more frequent in active smokers than non-smokers at surgery. Sorted CD8 T cells held more high-frequency clones than CD4.

Per sample, around 500 nanograms of biopsy DNA were TCRB immunosequenced. TCRdb keeps only in-frame clones here, not all; method: immunoSEQ multiplex PCR. The sample shows around 8,100 clones, around 81% of them seen only once. Sequenced input: ileal tissue. The clonotype comes from an adult with Crohn's disease.

The CDR3 coding sequence is TGTGCCAGCAGTGAAACTTTTCGTGCAACTAATGAAAAACTGTTTTTT. It is translated as CASSETFRATNEKLFF. The chain carries TRBV25-1 and TRBJ1-4; D gene unclear. Trimming cost V 2 bases and J 0 bases, with 10 bases left between them. Germline CDR1 reads MGHDK; CDR2 reads SYGVNS. The CDR3 consists of 16 residues.